This T cell receptor beta chain was identified in a study of beta chain features in type 1 diabetes (dated by TCRdb to 2016 to 2019). In terms of the full investigation: Patients and healthy donors did not differ in mean age, gender distribution, total cell number or subset yield. Whereas all 28 donors provided naive and central memory subsets, regulatory and stem cell-like memory subsets were isolated from just 8 patients and roughly 8 healthy donors. A total of some 110 million sorted cells were examined across all samples, and a strong correlation was observed between cell number per subset and RNA yield. In the study, TCRB repertoires of sorted circulating CD4+ T cell subsets from recently diagnosed type 1 diabetes patients were compared with those of matched healthy donors.

The entire amount of isolated RNA was reverse transcribed using the High Capacity cDNA Reverse Transcription Kit, so the sequenced TCRB transcripts were expressed ones. Deep immunoSEQ sequencing was performed on naive, central memory and regulatory T cell samples, with an average of around 3.4 million total reads per sample. Sorted cells were lysed in RLT buffer, and RNA was extracted using DNase-treated RNeasy Micro or Mini kits according to cell number. To prevent cross-contamination, every cell subset was processed on its own, while patient and healthy donor samples were processed together. The immunoSEQ multiplex PCR was used to amplify TCRB sequences from cDNA, yielding 87-bp fragments that span the CDR3 region. Sequencing of the amplicons was done on the Illumina HiSeq platform. The original methods were these. PCR bias was corrected computationally using synthetic template baselines, and reads within Hamming distance 2 were collapsed, with unmergeable singletons discarded. By aligning reads against IMGT, V, D and J genes, CDR3 length, and insertions or deletions at six rearrangement sites were assigned. Within each subset, clonotype counts were normalized to sorted cell number, and only after that were true diversity and Gini coefficients computed with the tcR R package. Repertoire sharing was quantified using the overlap coefficient calculated on TCRB nucleotide sequences. TCRdb took over this immuneACCESS table, retaining in-frame rearrangements with V and J assigned. Such tables are incomplete; in checked studies, under half of the missing clones stem from an unresolved V gene, and the remainder is unexplained. The V and J calls and the clone size are those of that table, but D and trimming were determined from the DNA. The sample has under 350,000 clones on record, roughly 8% of them singletons. The ten largest make up under 1.3% of the sample.

This clone came up many times. Its specific antigen is unknown. Within one base of it there is no much larger clone, and no base qualities were kept. V was cut back by 0 bases and J by 6 bases, leaving a gap of 9 bases between them. The germline V gene gives CDR1 as SGHTA and CDR2 as FQGNSA. The CDR3 starts with the cysteine, ends with the phenylalanine, and has 14 residues. The retained sequence is limited to the CDR3, 42 bases, with the frame set at the first base. Each donor gave one peripheral blood draw, around 0.12 L on average, collected into heparinised tubes. A BD FACSAria II was used to sort naive, central memory, regulatory and stem cell-like memory CD4+ T cells with a panel that included CD45RO, CCR7, CD25, CD127, CD95 and CD27. A purity above 95% was achieved for all sorted populations. PBMCs were separated immediately by Lymphoprep density gradient centrifugation and were stained directly, without being cultured. Samples were stained and sorted in pairs, with one healthy donor and one patient per experiment, so that batch effects were minimized.

On the study overall, not on this receptor specifically: PCR may preferentially amplify shorter templates, but because patient and control samples were amplified and corrected together, any resulting skew would affect both groups equally. Naive, central memory and regulatory TCRB repertoires appeared more similar among patients than among healthy donors. Type 1 diabetes patients showed a moderate but significant shortening of TCRB CDR3 length in all four CD4+ subsets. Because cDNA was sequenced instead of genomic DNA, activated cells with high expression could be over-represented, although the groups did not differ in activation or CD3 levels. Fewer insertions and more nucleotide deletions at VDJ recombination sites were observed in patients with type 1 diabetes, implying thymic rearrangement abnormalities. HLA sub-analyses involved small numbers of individuals, so any influence of HLA type on TCRB rearrangement remained unresolved.

The material sequenced was central memory CD4+ T cells from blood. The source of this sequence is a woman aged 18-35 years in good health. The rearrangement joined TRBV7-2 to TRBJ2-1; too little of a D gene remains to name it. The CDR3 amino acid sequence is: CASSLALRLNEQFF. The sequenced DNA is TGTGCCAGCAGCTTAGCGCTTAGGCTCAATGAGCAGTTCTTC.